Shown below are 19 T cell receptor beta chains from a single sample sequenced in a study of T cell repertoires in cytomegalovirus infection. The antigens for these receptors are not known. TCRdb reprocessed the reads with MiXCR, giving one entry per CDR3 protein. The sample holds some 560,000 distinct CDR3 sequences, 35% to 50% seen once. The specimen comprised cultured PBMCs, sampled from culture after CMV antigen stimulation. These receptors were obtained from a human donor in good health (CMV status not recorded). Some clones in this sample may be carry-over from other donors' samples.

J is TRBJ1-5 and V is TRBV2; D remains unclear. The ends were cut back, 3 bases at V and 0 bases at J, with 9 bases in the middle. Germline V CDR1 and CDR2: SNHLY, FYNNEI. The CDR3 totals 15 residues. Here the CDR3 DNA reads TGTGCCAGCAGTGAGGGCAGACATAGCAATCAGCCCCAGCATTTT. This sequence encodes CASSEGRHSNQPQHF. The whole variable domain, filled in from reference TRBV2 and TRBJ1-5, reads EPEVTQTPSHQVTQMGQEVILRCVPISNHLYFYWYRQILGQKVEFLVSFYNNEISEKSEIFDDQFSVERPDGSNFTLKIRSTKLEDSAMYFCASSEGRHSNQPQHFGDGTRLSIL.

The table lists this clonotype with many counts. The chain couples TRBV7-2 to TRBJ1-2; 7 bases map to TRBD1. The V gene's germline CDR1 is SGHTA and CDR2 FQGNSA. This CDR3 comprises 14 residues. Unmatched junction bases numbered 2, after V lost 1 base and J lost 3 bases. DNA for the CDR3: TGTGCCAGCAGCTTAGACAGGGGCGACTATGGCTACACCTTC. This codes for CASSLDRGDYGYTF.

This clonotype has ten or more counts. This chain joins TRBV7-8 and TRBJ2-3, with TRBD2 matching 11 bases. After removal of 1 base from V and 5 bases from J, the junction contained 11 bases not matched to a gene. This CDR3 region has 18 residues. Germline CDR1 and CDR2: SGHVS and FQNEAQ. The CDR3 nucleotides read TGTGCCAGCAGCTTAGACATAGGGACTAGCGGCGGTGGAGATACGCAGTATTTT. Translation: CASSLDIGTSGGGDTQYF.

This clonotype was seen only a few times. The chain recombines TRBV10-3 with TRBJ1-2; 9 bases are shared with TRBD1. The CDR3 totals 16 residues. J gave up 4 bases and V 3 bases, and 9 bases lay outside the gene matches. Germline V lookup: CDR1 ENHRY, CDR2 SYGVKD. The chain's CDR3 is CAISDHGQGITYGYTF. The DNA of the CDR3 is TGTGCCATCAGTGACCACGGACAGGGGATTACCTATGGCTACACCTTC.

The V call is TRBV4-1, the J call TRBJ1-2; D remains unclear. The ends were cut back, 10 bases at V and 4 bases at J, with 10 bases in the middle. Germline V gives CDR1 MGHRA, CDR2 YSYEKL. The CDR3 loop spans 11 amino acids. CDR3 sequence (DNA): TGCGCCACCTTGGGCAGCTATGGCTACACCTTC. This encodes CATLGSYGYTF.

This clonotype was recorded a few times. The CDR3 loop is CASSLMGKEETQYF. The DNA for the CDR3 is TGTGCCAGCAGCTTAATGGGAAAGGAGGAGACCCAGTACTTC. The gene calls are TRBV7-9 and TRBJ2-5; D is ambiguous. The germline V gene has CDR1 SEHNR and CDR2 FQNEAQ (reference sequence). The CDR3 covers 14 residues. The V end lost 2 bases, the J end lost 5 bases, and 12 bases lay between the germline ends. Filled out from reference TRBV7-9 and TRBJ2-5, the complete variable domain reads DTGVSQNPRHKITKRGQNVTFRCDPISEHNRLYWYRQTLGQGPEFLTYFQNEAQLEKSRLLSDRFSAERPKGSFSTLEIQRTEQGDSAMYLCASSLMGKEETQYFGPGTRLLVL.

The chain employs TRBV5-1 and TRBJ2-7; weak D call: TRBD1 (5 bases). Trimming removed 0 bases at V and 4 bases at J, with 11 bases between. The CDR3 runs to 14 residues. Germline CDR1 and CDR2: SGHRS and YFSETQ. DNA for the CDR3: TGCGCCAGCAGCTTGGAAGGGGCTATTTACGAGCAGTACTTC. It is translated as CASSLEGAIYEQYF.

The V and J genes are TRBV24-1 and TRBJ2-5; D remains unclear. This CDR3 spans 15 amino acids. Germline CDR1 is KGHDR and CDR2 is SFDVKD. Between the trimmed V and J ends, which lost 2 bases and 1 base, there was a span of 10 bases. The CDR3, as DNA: TGTGCCACCAGTGATTACCGGGCCTCCCAAGAGACCCAGTACTTC. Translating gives CATSDYRASQETQYF.

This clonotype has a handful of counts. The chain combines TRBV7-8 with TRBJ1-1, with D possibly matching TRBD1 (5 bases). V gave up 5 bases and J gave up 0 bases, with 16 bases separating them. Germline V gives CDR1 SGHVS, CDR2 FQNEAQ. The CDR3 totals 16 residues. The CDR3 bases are TGTGCCAGCAGCCCGGGGAGGGGCAGACTGAACACTGAAGCTTTCTTT. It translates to CASSPGRGRLNTEAFF.

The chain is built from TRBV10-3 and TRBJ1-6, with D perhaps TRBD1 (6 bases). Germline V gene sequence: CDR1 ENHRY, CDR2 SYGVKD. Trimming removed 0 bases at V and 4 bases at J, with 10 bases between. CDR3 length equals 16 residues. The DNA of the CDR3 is TGTGCCATCAGTGAGTCTCCGGGACAATATAATTCACCCCTCCACTTT. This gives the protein CAISESPGQYNSPLHF.

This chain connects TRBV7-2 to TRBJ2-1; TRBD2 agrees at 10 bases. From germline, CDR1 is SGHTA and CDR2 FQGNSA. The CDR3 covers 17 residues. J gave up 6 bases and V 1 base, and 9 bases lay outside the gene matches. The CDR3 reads CASSLGWGAGGGNEQFF. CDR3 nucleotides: TGTGCCAGCAGCTTAGGTTGGGGAGCGGGAGGGGGCAATGAGCAGTTCTTC. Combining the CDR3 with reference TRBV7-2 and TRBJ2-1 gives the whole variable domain GAGVSQSPSNKVTEKGKDVELRCDPISGHTALYWYRQSLGQGLEFLIYFQGNSAPDKSGLPSDRFSAERTGGSVSTLTIQRTQQEDSAVYLCASSLGWGAGGGNEQFFGPGTRLTVL.

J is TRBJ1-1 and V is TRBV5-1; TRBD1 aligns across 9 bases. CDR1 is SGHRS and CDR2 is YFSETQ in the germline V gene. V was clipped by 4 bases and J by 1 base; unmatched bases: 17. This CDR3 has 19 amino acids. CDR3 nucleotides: TGCGCCAGCAGCACCCATCCACCGGGACAGGGCTTTTGGAACACTGAAGCTTTCTTT. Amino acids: CASSTHPPGQGFWNTEAFF.

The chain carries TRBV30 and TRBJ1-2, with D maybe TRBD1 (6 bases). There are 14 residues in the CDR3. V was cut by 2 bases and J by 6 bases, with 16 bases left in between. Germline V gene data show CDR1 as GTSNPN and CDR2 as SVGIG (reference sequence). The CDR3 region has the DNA TGTGCCTGGAGTTCGTGGGGGCAGGGAGATGGCTACACCTTC. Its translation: CAWSSWGQGDGYTF.

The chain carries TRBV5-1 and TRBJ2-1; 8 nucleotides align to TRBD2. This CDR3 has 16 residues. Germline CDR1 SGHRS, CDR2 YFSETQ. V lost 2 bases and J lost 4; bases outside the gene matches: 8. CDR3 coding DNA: TGCGCCAGCAGCTTAGACCTAGCGGGCGTATACAATGAGCAGTTCTTC. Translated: CASSLDLAGVYNEQFF.

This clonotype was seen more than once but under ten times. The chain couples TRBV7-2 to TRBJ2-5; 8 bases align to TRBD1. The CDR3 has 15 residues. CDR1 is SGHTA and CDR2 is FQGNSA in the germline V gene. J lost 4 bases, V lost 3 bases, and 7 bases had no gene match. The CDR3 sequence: CASSFYRGEGETQYF. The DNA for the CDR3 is TGTGCCAGCAGCTTCTACAGGGGGGAAGGAGAGACCCAGTACTTC. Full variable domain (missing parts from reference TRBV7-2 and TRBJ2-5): GAGVSQSPSNKVTEKGKDVELRCDPISGHTALYWYRQSLGQGLEFLIYFQGNSAPDKSGLPSDRFSAERTGGSVSTLTIQRTQQEDSAVYLCASSFYRGEGETQYFGPGTRLLVL.

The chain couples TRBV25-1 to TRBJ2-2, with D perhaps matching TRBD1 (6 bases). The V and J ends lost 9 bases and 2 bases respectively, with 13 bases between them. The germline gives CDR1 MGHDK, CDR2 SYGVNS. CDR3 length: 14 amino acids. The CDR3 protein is CASGEQGNTGELFF. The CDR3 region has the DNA TGTGCCAGTGGGGAACAGGGAAACACCGGGGAGCTGTTTTTT.

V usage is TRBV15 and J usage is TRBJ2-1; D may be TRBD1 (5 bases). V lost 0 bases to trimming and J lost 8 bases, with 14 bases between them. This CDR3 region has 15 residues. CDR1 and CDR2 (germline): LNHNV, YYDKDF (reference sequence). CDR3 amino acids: CATSRDAQGIDEQFF. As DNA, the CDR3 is TGTGCCACCAGCAGAGATGCCCAGGGAATCGATGAGCAGTTCTTC.

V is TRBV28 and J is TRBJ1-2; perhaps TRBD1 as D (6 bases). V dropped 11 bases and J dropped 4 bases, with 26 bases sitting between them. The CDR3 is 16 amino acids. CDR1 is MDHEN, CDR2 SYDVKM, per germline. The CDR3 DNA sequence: TGTGCCGTAGCACTCGGGACAAGTGGGACCATCTATGGCTACACCTTC. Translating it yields CAVALGTSGTIYGYTF.

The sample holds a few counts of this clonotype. The CDR3 bases are TGTGCCAGTAATGTGGGGACACATAGCAATCAGCCCCAGCATTTT. It is translated as CASNVGTHSNQPQHF. The V and J genes are TRBV19 and TRBJ1-5; D is perhaps TRBD1 (6 bases). Germline V gene lookup returns CDR1 LNHDA and CDR2 SQIVND (reference sequence). The CDR3 is 15 amino acids. Trimming cost V 7 bases and J 0 bases, with 13 bases left between them.